Included here is one T cell receptor beta chain sequence, with context. This sample was taken from a study of T cell responses to AZD1222 COVID-19 vaccine. The method was immunoSEQ multiplex PCR; TCRdb's version includes in-frame clones alone and lacks a portion of them. The data show about 86,000 clones, almost 90% seen once. CDR1 MDHEN and CDR2 SYDVKM come from the germline V gene. The length of the CDR3 is 17 residues. Deletions cut 5 bases from V and 1 base from J, with 20 bases between. The chain couples TRBV28 to TRBJ1-2, with D possibly TRBD1 on 5 matching bases. The sample consisted of peripheral blood, taken 28 days after the second AZD1222 dose. The sequence came from an adult who received the AZD1222 COVID-19 vaccine. In DNA form, the CDR3 reads TGTGCCAGCAGTATCGTACCTGTTGTGGGGGGTAACTATGGCTACACCTTC. This gives the protein CASSIVPVVGGNYGYTF.